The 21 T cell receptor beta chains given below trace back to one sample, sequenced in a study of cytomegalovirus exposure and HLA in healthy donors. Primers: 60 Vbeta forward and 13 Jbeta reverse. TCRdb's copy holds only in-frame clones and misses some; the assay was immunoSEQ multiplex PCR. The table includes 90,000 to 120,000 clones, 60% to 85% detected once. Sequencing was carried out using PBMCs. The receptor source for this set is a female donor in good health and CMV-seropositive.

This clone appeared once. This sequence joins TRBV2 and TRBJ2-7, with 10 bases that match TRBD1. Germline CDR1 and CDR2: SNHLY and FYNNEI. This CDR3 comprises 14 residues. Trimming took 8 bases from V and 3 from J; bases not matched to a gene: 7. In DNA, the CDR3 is TGTGCCAGCGGCGGAGGGACAGGGGTCTACGAGCAGTACTTC. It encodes CASGGGTGVYEQYF.

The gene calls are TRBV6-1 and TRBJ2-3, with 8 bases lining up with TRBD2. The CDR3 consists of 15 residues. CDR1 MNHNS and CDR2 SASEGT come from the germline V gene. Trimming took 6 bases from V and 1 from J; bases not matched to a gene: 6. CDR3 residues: CASSLLSGGTDTQYF. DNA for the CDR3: TGTGCCAGCAGCCTCCTTAGCGGGGGCACAGATACGCAGTATTTT.

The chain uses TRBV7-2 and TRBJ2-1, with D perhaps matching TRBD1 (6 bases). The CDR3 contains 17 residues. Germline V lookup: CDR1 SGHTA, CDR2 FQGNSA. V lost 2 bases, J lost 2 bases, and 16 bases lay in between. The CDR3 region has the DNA TGTGCCAGCAGCTTATCCCATGGCAGGGGTGCCTACAATGAGCAGTTCTTC. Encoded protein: CASSLSHGRGAYNEQFF.

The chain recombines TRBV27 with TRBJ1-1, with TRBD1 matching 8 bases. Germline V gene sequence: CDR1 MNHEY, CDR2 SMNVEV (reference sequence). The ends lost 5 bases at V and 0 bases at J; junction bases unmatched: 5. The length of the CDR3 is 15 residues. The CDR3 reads CASSRTGGMNTEAFF. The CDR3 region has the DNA TGTGCCAGCAGTCGCACAGGGGGGATGAACACTGAAGCTTTCTTT.

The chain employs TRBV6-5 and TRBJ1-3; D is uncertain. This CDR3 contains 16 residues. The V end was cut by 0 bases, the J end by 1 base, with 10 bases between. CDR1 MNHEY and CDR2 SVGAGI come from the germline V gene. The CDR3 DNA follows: TGTGCCAGCAGTTACTCGTATGGCGGATCTGGAAACACCATATATTTT. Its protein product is CASSYSYGGSGNTIYF.

This CDR3 reads CASKRAVLQPQHF. The DNA for the CDR3 is TGTGCCAGCAAGAGGGCAGTCCTTCAGCCCCAGCATTTT. The chain uses TRBV2 and TRBJ1-5, with D unclear. CDR1 and CDR2 (germline): SNHLY, FYNNEI. With 7 bases removed from V and 6 bases from J, the gap between germline ends came to 13 bases. The CDR3 is 13 amino acids.

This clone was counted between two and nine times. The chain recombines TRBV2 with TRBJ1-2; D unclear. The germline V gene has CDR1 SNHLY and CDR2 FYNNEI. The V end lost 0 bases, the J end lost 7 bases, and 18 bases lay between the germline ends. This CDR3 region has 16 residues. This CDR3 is CASSEAYRTGRGGYTF. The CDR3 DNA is TGTGCCAGCAGTGAAGCCTATCGTACGGGCCGGGGTGGCTACACCTTC. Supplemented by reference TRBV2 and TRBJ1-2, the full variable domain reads EPEVTQTPSHQVTQMGQEVILRCVPISNHLYFYWYRQILGQKVEFLVSFYNNEISEKSEIFDDQFSVERPDGSNFTLKIRSTKLEDSAMYFCASSEAYRTGRGGYTFGSGTRLTVV.

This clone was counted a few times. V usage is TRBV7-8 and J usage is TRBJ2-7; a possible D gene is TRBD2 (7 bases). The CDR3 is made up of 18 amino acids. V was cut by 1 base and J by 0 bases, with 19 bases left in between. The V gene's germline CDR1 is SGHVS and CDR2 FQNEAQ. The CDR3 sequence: CASSLVVVAGASSYEQYF. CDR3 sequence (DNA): TGTGCCAGCAGCTTAGTGGTGGTTGCGGGGGCCAGCTCCTACGAGCAGTACTTC.

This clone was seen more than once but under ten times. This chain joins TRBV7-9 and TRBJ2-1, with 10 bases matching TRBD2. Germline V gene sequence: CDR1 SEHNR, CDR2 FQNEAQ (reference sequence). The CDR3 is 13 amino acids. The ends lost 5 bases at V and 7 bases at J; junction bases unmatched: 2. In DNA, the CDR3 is TGTGCCAGCAGCAGGACTAGCGGAAATGAGCAGTTCTTC. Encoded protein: CASSRTSGNEQFF.

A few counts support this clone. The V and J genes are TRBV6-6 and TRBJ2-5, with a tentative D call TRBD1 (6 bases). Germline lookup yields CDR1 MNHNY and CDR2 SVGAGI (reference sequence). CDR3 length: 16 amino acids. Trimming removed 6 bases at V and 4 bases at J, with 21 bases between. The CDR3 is CASSRKQGGGAETQYF. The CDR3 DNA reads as TGTGCCAGCAGCCGCAAACAGGGTGGCGGCGCAGAGACCCAGTACTTC.

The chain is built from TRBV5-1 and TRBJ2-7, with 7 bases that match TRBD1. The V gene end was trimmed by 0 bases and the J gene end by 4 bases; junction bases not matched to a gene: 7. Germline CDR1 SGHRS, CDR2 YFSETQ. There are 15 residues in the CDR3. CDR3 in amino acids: CASSLVPGQQYEQYF. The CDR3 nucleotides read TGCGCCAGCAGCTTGGTCCCGGGACAGCAATACGAGCAGTACTTC.

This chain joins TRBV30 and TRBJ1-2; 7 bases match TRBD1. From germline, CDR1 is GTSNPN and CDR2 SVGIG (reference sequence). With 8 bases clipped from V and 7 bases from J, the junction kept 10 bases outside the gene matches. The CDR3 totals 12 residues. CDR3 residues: CARRDSLSGYTF. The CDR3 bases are TGTGCCCGCCGGGACAGTTTGTCTGGCTACACCTTC.

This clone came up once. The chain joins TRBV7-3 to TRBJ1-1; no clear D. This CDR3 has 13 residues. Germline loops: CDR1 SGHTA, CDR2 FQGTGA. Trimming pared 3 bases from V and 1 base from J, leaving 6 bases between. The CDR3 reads CASSLRGNTEAFF. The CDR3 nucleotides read TGTGCCAGCAGCTTGCGTGGGAACACTGAAGCTTTCTTT.

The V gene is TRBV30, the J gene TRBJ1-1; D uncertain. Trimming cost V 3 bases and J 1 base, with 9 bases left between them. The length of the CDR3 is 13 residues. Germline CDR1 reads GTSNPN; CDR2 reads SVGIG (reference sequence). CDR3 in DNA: TGTGCCTGGAGCCTCCTGGCGAACACTGAAGCTTTCTTT. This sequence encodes CAWSLLANTEAFF.

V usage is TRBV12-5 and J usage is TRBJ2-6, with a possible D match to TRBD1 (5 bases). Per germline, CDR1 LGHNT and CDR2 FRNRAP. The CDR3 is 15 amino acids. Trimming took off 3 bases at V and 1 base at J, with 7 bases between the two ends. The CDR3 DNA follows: TGTGCTAGTGGTTTAGGGGAATCTGGGGCCAACGTCCTGACTTTC. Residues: CASGLGESGANVLTF.

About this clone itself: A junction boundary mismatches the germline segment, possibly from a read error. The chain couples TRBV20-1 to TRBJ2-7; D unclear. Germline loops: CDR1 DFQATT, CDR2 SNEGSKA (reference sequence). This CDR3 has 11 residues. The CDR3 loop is CSASFSHEQYF. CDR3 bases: TGCAGTGCTAGTTTCTCCCACGAGCAGTACTTC.

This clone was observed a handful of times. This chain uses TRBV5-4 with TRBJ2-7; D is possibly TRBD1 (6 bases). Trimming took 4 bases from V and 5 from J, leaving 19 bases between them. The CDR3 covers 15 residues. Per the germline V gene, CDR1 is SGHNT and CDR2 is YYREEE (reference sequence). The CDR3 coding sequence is TGTGCCAGCAGCCTTGGGGGCCTAGCTTTTAACGAGCAGTACTTC. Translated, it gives CASSLGGLAFNEQYF.

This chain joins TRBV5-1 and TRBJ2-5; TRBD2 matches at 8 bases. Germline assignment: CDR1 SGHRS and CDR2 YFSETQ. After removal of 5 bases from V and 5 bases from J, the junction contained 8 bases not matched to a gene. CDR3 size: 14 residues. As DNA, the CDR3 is TGCGCCAGCAGTAAACGGGAGGGGCTGGAGACCCAGTACTTC. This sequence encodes CASSKREGLETQYF.

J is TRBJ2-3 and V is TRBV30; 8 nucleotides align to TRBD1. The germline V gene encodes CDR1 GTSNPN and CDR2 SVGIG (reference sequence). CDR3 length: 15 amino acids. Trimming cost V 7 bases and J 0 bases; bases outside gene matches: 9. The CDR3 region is CASAGGLTSTDTQYF. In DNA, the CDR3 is TGTGCCTCCGCAGGGGGCTTGACTAGCACAGATACGCAGTATTTT.

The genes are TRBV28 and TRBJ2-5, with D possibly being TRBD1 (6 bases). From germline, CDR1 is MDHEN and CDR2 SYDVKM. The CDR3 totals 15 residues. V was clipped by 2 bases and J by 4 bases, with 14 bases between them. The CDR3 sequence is CASSLGGLKGETQYF. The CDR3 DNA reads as TGTGCCAGCAGTTTAGGGGGCCTCAAGGGAGAGACCCAGTACTTC.

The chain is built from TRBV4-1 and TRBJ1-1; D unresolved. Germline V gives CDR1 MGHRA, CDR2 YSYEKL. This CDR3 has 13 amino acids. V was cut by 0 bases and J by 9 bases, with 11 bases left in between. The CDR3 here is CASSQDLGVKAFF. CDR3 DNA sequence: TGCGCCAGCAGCCAAGATCTCGGGGTTAAAGCTTTCTTT.